These 12 T cell receptor beta chains were all obtained from the same sample, sequenced in a study of CD8+ T cells in alopecia areata. Isolated RNA was reverse transcribed into cDNA used as the sequencing template. Some clones are missing from TCRdb's copy, which holds only in-frame ones; the method was immunoSEQ multiplex PCR. The repertoire consists of around 180,000 clones, with about three fifths occurring once and the leading ten covering 0.95% to 1.1%. Specified treatment: oral pan-JAK inhibitor, 5-10 mg twice daily. The input for sequencing was CD4+ T cells sorted from blood, taken at week 24, from a patient treated with tofacitinib. Receptor source: a human donor with alopecia areata.

V usage is TRBV29-1 and J usage is TRBJ1-2; possibly TRBD1 for D (6 bases). In germline, CDR1 is SQVTM, CDR2 ANQGSEA. Trimming left V 7 bases short and J 1 base short, with 7 bases between. This CDR3 is built from 11 residues. The CDR3 loop reads CSAGDNYGYTF. The CDR3, as DNA: TGCAGCGCAGGGGATAACTATGGCTACACCTTC.

CDR3 protein: CATSRSDIPTLAFF. The CDR3 bases are TGTGCCACCAGCAGGTCGGACATTCCTACACTGGCTTTCTTT. V is TRBV15 and J is TRBJ1-1; D may be TRBD1 (5 bases). The germline V gene has CDR1 LNHNV and CDR2 YYDKDF (reference sequence). This CDR3 is 14 amino acids long. The V and J ends lost 3 bases and 11 bases respectively, with 19 bases between them. The whole variable domain, remainder taken from reference TRBV15 and TRBJ1-1, is DAMVIQNPRYQVTQFGKPVTLSCSQTLNHNVMYWYQQKSSQAPKLLFHYYDKDFNNEADTPDNFQSRRPNTSFCFLDIRSPGLGDTAMYLCATSRSDIPTLAFFGQGTRLTVV.

The J gene is TRBJ2-3, the V gene TRBV28, with TRBD2 as a possible D gene (6 bases). Germline lookup yields CDR1 MDHEN and CDR2 SYDVKM. V shed 4 bases and J shed 6 bases, with 23 bases lying between them. The CDR3 is 17 residues long. CDR3 amino acids: CASSSPGGDVKGDTQYF. DNA of the CDR3: TGTGCCAGCAGTTCCCCGGGCGGGGACGTAAAAGGCGATACGCAGTATTTT.

The V and J genes are TRBV30 and TRBJ1-6, with TRBD1 as a possible D gene (5 bases). The CDR3 length is 16 residues. The germline V gene has CDR1 GTSNPN and CDR2 SVGIG (reference sequence). Trimming removed 4 bases at V and 3 bases at J, with 16 bases between. CDR3 coding DNA: TGTGCCTGGAATCCGATAGGGGATCACTATAATTCACCCCTCCACTTT. Protein: CAWNPIGDHYNSPLHF.

This chain uses TRBV2 with TRBJ2-6; D might be TRBD1 or TRBD2, each matching 6 bases. V gave up 7 bases and J gave up 1 base, with 14 bases separating them. The germline V gene has CDR1 SNHLY and CDR2 FYNNEI. The CDR3 length is 16 residues. The CDR3 DNA reads as TGTGCCAGCACTCCGAGGGGGGCGTCTGGGGCCAACGTCCTGACTTTC. Translation: CASTPRGASGANVLTF. The full variable domain, completed using reference TRBV2 and TRBJ2-6, is EPEVTQTPSHQVTQMGQEVILRCVPISNHLYFYWYRQILGQKVEFLVSFYNNEISEKSEIFDDQFSVERPDGSNFTLKIRSTKLEDSAMYFCASTPRGASGANVLTFGAGSRLTVL.

V gene TRBV29-1 combines with J gene TRBJ1-1; 8 bases fit TRBD1. The germline CDR1 and CDR2 sequences are SQVTM and ANQGSEA. V lost 5 bases to trimming and J lost 3 bases; unmatched junction nucleotides: 14. The CDR3 consists of 16 residues. CDR3 region: CSVTLGAGGLDTEAFF. In DNA form, the CDR3 reads TGCAGCGTTACCCTTGGAGCAGGGGGCTTGGACACTGAAGCTTTCTTT.

The chain links TRBV4-1 to TRBJ1-3; no clear D gene. Trimming took off 6 bases at V and 4 bases at J, with 7 bases between the two ends. The CDR3 totals 12 residues. Germline CDR1 MGHRA, CDR2 YSYEKL. This CDR3 reads CASRATGNTIYF. As DNA, the CDR3 is TGCGCCAGCAGGGCAACAGGAAACACCATATATTTT.

As regards this clone: The junction shows a germline mismatch at one end, possibly a read error. The genes are TRBV7-2 and TRBJ2-4; 9 bases are a match to TRBD2. The germline gives CDR1 SGHTA, CDR2 FQGNSA. This CDR3 is built from 14 residues. CDR3 amino acids: CASSPASAAGGLVF. The CDR3 DNA reads as TGTGCCAGCAGCCCCGCCAGTGCGGCGGGGGGGCTAGTTTTC.

This clone was seen a handful of times. The rearrangement uses TRBV30 and TRBJ1-2; 8 nucleotides align to TRBD1. The CDR3 runs to 13 residues. CDR1 GTSNPN and CDR2 SVGIG come from the germline V gene (reference sequence). V gave up 2 bases and J gave up 4 bases; unmatched junction bases: 3. The DNA of the CDR3 is TGTGCCTGGAGTCCGGACAGGGCCTATGGCTACACCTTC. Protein sequence: CAWSPDRAYGYTF.

The chain links TRBV11-2 to TRBJ1-5; 8 bases align to TRBD1. V lost 5 bases to trimming and J lost 5 bases; unmatched junction nucleotides: 5. Germline V gives CDR1 SGHAT, CDR2 FQNNGV. CDR3 size: 14 residues. In DNA, the CDR3 is TGTGCCAGCAGCCAAGCAGGGGGCGATCAGCCCCAGCATTTT. This sequence encodes CASSQAGGDQPQHF.

V is TRBV27 and J is TRBJ2-7, with D perhaps TRBD1 (5 bases). V gave up 10 bases and J gave up 0 bases, with 16 bases separating them. The CDR3 has 14 amino acids. Germline loops: CDR1 MNHEY, CDR2 SMNVEV (reference sequence). The CDR3 is CAILQGFSSYEQYF. In DNA form, the CDR3 reads TGTGCCATCCTTCAGGGTTTTAGCTCCTACGAGCAGTACTTC.

The chain joins TRBV7-9 to TRBJ2-3; TRBD2 is a possible D gene (5 bases). The CDR3 sequence is 15 residues long. Per germline, CDR1 SEHNR and CDR2 FQNEAQ (reference sequence). V gave up 3 bases and J gave up 1 base, with 11 bases separating them. CDR3 coding DNA: TGTGCCAGCAGCTTGCGGGTCACACGCACAGATACGCAGTATTTT. This codes for CASSLRVTRTDTQYF.